The rows below give T cell receptor beta chains drawn from one sample of a study of T cells in Graves' hyperthyroidism and ophthalmopathy. In TCRdb, the multiplex PCR reads were re-called with MiXCR into one record per CDR3 protein. The table shows a few hundred thousand distinct CDR3 sequences, with around 19% occurring only once. Sample: blood. Every receptor here comes from a middle-aged man with Graves' hyperthyroidism. Both conserved end residues are part of each CDR3. The D gene is left open where the match is weak. Only some rows state a clone size, as once, few, many or a class for expanded clones.

clone size,V gene,J gene,D gene,CDR3 protein,CDR3 DNA
few,TRBV5-8,TRBJ2-7,NA,CASSLIGQTFYEQYF,TGTGCCAGCAGCCTGATCGGACAGACCTTCTACGAGCAGTACTTC
many,TRBV6-2/TRBV6-3,TRBJ1-5,NA,CASSYGRGMGNQPQHF,TGTGCCAGCAGTTACGGGAGAGGGATGGGCAATCAGCCCCAGCATTTT
NA,TRBV7-3,TRBJ2-3,NA,CASSFGGPADTQYF,TGTGCCAGCAGCTTTGGGGGGCCGGCAGATACGCAGTATTTT
many,TRBV6-5,TRBJ1-6,NA,CASSYLPGQYPGQMNSPLHF,TGTGCCAGCAGTTACCTCCCGGGTCAGTATCCGGGGCAGATGAATTCACCCCTCCACTTT
NA,TRBV7-2,TRBJ1-1,NA,CASSPVGGMNTEAFF,TGTGCCAGCAGCCCCGTCGGGGGGATGAACACTGAAGCTTTCTTT
many,TRBV10-2,TRBJ2-7,TRBD2,CASSDRASGGLEQYF,TGCGCCAGCAGTGATAGGGCTAGCGGGGGTTTGGAGCAGTACTTC
NA,TRBV4-1,TRBJ2-2,NA,CASSHRASARELFF,TGCGCCAGCAGCCACCGGGCCTCCGCACGGGAGCTGTTTTTT
NA,TRBV3-1,TRBJ1-1,TRBD1,CASSAQGAGLAGTEAFF,TGTGCCAGCTCAGCACAGGGGGCAGGTTTAGCGGGCACTGAAGCTTTCTTT
many,TRBV7-2,TRBJ1-5,NA,CASSLWGGANQPQHF,TGTGCCAGCAGCTTATGGGGGGGGGCTAATCAGCCCCAGCATTTT
NA,TRBV4-2,TRBJ2-2,NA,CASRQVWQEELFF,TGTGCCAGCAGACAAGTCTGGCAGGAGGAGCTGTTTTTT
NA,TRBV11-1,TRBJ2-1,TRBD2,CASSLVIAGGTHEQFF,TGTGCCAGCAGCTTAGTCATAGCGGGAGGCACGCATGAGCAGTTCTTC
NA,TRBV14,TRBJ1-2,TRBD1,CASSQVTGQPFYGYTF,TGTGCCAGCAGCCAAGTAACGGGACAGCCTTTCTATGGCTACACCTTC
many,TRBV20-1,TRBJ1-1,NA,CSCSTINTEAFF,TGCAGCTGCTCTACCATAAACACTGAAGCTTTCTTT
many,TRBV9,TRBJ2-3,TRBD1,CASSGRQGRTDTQYF,TGTGCCAGCAGCGGTCGACAGGGGAGGACAGATACGCAGTATTTT
many,TRBV5-5,TRBJ1-2,TRBD1,CASSLLTLGQGLKGYTF,TGTGCCAGCAGCTTGTTAACGTTGGGACAGGGGCTGAAAGGCTACACCTTC
many,TRBV7-9,TRBJ2-2,NA,CASSPLGGNTGELFF,TGTGCCAGCAGCCCCTTGGGGGGAAACACCGGGGAGCTGTTTTTT
NA,TRBV4-3,TRBJ2-7,NA,CASSQEDGYEQYF,TGCGCCAGCAGCCAAGAAGACGGCTACGAGCAGTACTTC
many,TRBV20-1,TRBJ2-7,NA,CSAGVTGNPYEQYF,TGCAGTGCTGGGGTTACAGGGAATCCCTACGAGCAGTACTTC
NA,TRBV6-2/TRBV6-3,TRBJ2-6,NA,CASSYLQGTGANVLTF,TGTGCCAGCAGTTACCTGCAGGGAACTGGGGCCAACGTCCTGACTTTC
many,TRBV7-9,TRBJ2-1,NA,CASSLVTSHNEQFF,TGTGCCAGCAGCTTAGTCACTAGCCACAATGAGCAGTTCTTC
many,TRBV20-1,TRBJ2-7,TRBD1,CSASSDRSSYEQYF,TGCAGTGCTAGTTCGGACAGGAGCTCCTACGAGCAGTACTTC
many,TRBV18,TRBJ1-1,NA,CASSPPGTEAFF,TGTGCCAGCTCACCACCGGGCACTGAAGCTTTCTTT
many,TRBV6-6,TRBJ2-3,NA,CASSYSTVTDTQYF,TGTGCCAGCAGTTACTCGACAGTAACAGATACGCAGTATTTT
many,TRBV7-9,TRBJ1-4,NA,CASSLGIANEKLFF,TGTGCCAGCAGCTTAGGGATAGCTAATGAAAAACTGTTTTTT
many,TRBV20-1,TRBJ1-2,TRBD1,CSARGTGGDYGYTF,TGCAGTGCTAGAGGGACAGGGGGCGACTATGGCTACACCTTC
NA,TRBV28,TRBJ2-2,NA,CASSGHQGMNTGELFF,TGTGCCAGCAGTGGTCACCAGGGGATGAACACCGGGGAGCTGTTTTTT
many,TRBV5-1,TRBJ2-1,NA,CASSPLEYNEQFF,TGCGCCAGCAGCCCTCTGGAGTACAATGAGCAGTTCTTC
few,TRBV12-3/TRBV12-4,TRBJ1-5,NA,CASSFGNQPQHF,TGTGCCAGCAGTTTCGGCAATCAGCCCCAGCATTTT
many,TRBV18,TRBJ1-1,NA,CASSPMGPRDTEAFF,TGTGCCAGCTCCCCTATGGGACCAAGAGACACTGAAGCTTTCTTT
few,TRBV24-1,TRBJ2-5,NA,CATSDSLVSETQYF,TGTGCCACCAGTGATTCACTAGTATCAGAGACCCAGTACTTC
many,TRBV20-1,TRBJ1-1,NA,CSASPMGANTEAFF,TGCAGTGCTAGCCCGATGGGGGCCAACACTGAAGCTTTCTTT
once,TRBV2,TRBJ2-2,NA,CASSGAALTGELFF,TGTGCCAGCAGTGGGGCAGCCTTGACCGGGGAGCTGTTTTTT
NA,TRBV2,TRBJ2-1,TRBD2,CATLLAESYNEQFF,TGTGCCACCTTACTAGCGGAATCCTACAATGAGCAGTTCTTC
many,TRBV20-1,TRBJ2-3,NA,CSAKPFLANILDTQYF,TGCAGTGCTAAACCATTCCTAGCGAACATTTTGGATACGCAGTATTTT
NA,TRBV7-2,TRBJ2-3,NA,CASRPSGPGGDTQYF,TGTGCCAGCAGACCATCCGGCCCAGGGGGGGATACGCAGTATTTT
many,TRBV6-2/TRBV6-3,TRBJ2-1,NA,CASSSKFDSPEQFF,TGTGCCAGCAGCTCCAAATTCGACAGTCCCGAGCAGTTCTTC
many,TRBV10-3,TRBJ1-1,NA,CAISPRGSNTEAFF,TGTGCCATCTCCCCGAGGGGGTCTAACACTGAAGCTTTCTTT
once,TRBV7-9,TRBJ1-1,TRBD1,CASSLPGGVVTEAFF,TGTGCCAGCAGCTTACCAGGGGGAGTGGTCACTGAAGCTTTCTTT
many,TRBV18,TRBJ1-1,NA,CASSPATVYTEAFF,TGTGCCAGCTCACCAGCGACAGTCTACACTGAAGCTTTCTTT
many,TRBV11-1,TRBJ2-1,NA,CASSLELPGSYNEQFF,TGTGCCAGCAGCTTAGAACTGCCTGGTTCCTACAATGAGCAGTTCTTC
many,TRBV7-7,TRBJ2-1,NA,CASSLTIGSYNEQFF,TGTGCTAGCAGCTTAACGATCGGCTCCTACAATGAGCAGTTCTTC
many,TRBV20-1,TRBJ1-6,TRBD1,CSARPGGQFYNSPLHF,TGCAGTGCTAGACCAGGGGGACAGTTTTATAATTCACCCCTCCACTTT